This paragraph reports one T cell receptor beta chain. As yet, its antigen is unknown. Germline values: CDR1 SQVTM, CDR2 ANQGSEA. The CDR3 is made up of 15 amino acids. V lost 1 base, J lost 0 bases, and 12 bases lay in between. The data derive from a study of cytomegalovirus exposure and HLA in healthy donors. Whole-study findings and limits: V segments that were indistinguishable, TRBV6-2 and TRBV6-3 among them, were omitted from analysis.

Use of 60 Vbeta and 13 Jbeta primers characterized the PCR. Assay used: immunoSEQ multiplex PCR; TCRdb lists only in-frame clones, some missing. The table counts about 120,000 clones; around 3.5% lies in the top ten. The sequence was collected from a man aged 25-45 years in good health and CMV-seronegative. Sequenced: PBMCs. This sequence joins TRBV29-1 and TRBJ1-1; possible D gene TRBD1, 5 bases. This chain's CDR3 is CSVEGGVGVNTEAFF. The CDR3 DNA follows: TGCAGCGTTGAAGGGGGGGTTGGGGTGAACACTGAAGCTTTCTTT.